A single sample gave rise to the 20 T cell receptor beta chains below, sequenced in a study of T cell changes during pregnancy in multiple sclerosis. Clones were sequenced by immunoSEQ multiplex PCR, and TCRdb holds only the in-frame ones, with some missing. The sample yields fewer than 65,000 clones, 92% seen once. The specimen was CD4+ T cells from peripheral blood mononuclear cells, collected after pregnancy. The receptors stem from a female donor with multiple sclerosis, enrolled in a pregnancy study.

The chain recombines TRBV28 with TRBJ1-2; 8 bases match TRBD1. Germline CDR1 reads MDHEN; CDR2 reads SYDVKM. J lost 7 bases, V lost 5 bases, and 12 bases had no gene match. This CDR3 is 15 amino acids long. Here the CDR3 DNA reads TGTGCCAGCAGTCCCCTCCCCTCAGGGGGCCGTGGCTACACCTTC. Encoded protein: CASSPLPSGGRGYTF.

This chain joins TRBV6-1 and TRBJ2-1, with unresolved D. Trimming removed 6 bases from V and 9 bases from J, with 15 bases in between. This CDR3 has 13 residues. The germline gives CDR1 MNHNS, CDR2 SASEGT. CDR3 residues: CASSLEEFAEQFF. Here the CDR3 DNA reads TGTGCCAGCAGCCTCGAAGAGTTCGCTGAGCAGTTCTTC.

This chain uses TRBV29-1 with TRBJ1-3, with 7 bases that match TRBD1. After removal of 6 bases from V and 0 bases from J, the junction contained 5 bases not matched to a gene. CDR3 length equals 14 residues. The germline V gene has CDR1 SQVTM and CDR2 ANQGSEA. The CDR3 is CSVGTDTSGNTIYF. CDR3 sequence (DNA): TGCAGCGTCGGGACAGACACCTCTGGAAACACCATATATTTT.

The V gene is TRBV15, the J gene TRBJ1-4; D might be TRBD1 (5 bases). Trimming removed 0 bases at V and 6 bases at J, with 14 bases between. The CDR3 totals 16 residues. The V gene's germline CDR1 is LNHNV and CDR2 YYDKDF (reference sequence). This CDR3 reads CATSRDSQGKYEKLFF. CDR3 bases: TGTGCCACCAGCAGAGATTCCCAGGGAAAGTATGAAAAACTGTTTTTT. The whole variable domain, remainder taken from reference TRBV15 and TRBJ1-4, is DAMVIQNPRYQVTQFGKPVTLSCSQTLNHNVMYWYQQKSSQAPKLLFHYYDKDFNNEADTPDNFQSRRPNTSFCFLDIRSPGLGDTAMYLCATSRDSQGKYEKLFFGSGTQLSVL.

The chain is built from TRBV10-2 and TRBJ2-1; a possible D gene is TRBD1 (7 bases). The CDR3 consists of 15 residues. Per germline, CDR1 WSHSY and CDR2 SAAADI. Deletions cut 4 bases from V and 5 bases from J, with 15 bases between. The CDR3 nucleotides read TGCGCCAGCAGTGTACGGAGGGGGCAGAACAATGAGCAGTTCTTC. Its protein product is CASSVRRGQNNEQFF.

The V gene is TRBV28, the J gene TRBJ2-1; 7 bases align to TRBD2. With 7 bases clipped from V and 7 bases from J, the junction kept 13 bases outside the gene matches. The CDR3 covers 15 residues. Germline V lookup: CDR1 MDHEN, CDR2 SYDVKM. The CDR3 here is CASTTPGGQLNEQFF. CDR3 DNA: TGTGCCAGCACCACCCCGGGGGGTCAATTAAATGAGCAGTTCTTC. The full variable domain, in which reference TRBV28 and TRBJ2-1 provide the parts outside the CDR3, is DVKVTQSSRYLVKRTGEKVFLECVQDMDHENMFWYRQDPGLGLRLIYFSYDVKMKEKGDIPEGYSVSREKKERFSLILESASTNQTSMYLCASTTPGGQLNEQFFGPGTRLTVL.

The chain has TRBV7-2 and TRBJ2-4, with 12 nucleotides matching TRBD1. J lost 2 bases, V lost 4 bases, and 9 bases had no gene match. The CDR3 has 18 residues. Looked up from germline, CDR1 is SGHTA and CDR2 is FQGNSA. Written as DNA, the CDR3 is TGTGCCAGCAGCTCCGGGGACAGGGGGCACTTTACCAAAAACATTCAGTACTTC. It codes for CASSSGDRGHFTKNIQYF.

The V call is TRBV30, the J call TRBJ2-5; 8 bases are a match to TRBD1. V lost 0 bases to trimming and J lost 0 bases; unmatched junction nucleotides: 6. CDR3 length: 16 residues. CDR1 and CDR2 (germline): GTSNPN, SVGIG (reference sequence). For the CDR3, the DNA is TGTGCCTGGAGTGTTGGGGCAGGGGGCTACCAAGAGACCCAGTACTTC. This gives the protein CAWSVGAGGYQETQYF.

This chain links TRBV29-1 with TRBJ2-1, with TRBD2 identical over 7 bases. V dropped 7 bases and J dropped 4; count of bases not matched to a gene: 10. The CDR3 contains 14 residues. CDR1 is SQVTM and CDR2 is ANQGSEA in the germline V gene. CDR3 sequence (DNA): TGCAGCGAGACGCCTAGCGGCATATACAATGAGCAGTTCTTC. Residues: CSETPSGIYNEQFF.

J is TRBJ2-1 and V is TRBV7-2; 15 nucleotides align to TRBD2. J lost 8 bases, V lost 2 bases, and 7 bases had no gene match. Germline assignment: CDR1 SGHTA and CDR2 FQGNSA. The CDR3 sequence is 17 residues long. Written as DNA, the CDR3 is TGTGCCAGCAGCTTACGGACTAGCGGGAGGGAGGGATATGAGCAGTTCTTC. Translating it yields CASSLRTSGREGYEQFF.

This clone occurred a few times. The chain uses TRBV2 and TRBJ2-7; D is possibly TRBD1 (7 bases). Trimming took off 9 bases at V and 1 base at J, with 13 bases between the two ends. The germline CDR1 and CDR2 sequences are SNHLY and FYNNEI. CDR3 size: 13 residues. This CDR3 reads CARARGVSYEQYF. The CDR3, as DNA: TGTGCCAGGGCCAGGGGGGTATCCTACGAGCAGTACTTC.

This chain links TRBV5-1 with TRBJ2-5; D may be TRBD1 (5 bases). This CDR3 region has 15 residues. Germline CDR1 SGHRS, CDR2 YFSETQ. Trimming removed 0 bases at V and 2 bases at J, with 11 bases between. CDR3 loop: CASSLAQGGQETQYF. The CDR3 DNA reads TGCGCCAGCAGCTTGGCGCAGGGTGGACAAGAGACCCAGTACTTC.

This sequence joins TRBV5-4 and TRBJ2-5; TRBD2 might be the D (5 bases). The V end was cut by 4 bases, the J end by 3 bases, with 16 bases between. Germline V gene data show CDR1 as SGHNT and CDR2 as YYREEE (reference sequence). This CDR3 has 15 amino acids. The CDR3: CASSVAATMEETQYF. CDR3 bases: TGTGCCAGCAGCGTGGCTGCGACTATGGAAGAGACCCAGTACTTC. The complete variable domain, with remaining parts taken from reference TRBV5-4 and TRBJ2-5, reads ETGVTQSPTHLIKTRGQQVTLRCSSQSGHNTVSWYQQALGQGPQFIFQYYREEENGRGNFPPRFSGLQFPNYSSELNVNALELDDSALYLCASSVAATMEETQYFGPGTRLLVL.

The CDR3 loop reads CASSTRQGARGNTGELFF. The CDR3 region has the DNA TGTGCCAGTAGTACCCGACAGGGGGCAAGGGGGAACACCGGGGAGCTGTTTTTT. The V and J genes are TRBV19 and TRBJ2-2, with 10 positions matching TRBD1. CDR1 is LNHDA, CDR2 SQIVND, per germline (reference sequence). V shed 4 bases and J 1 base; nucleotides not matched to a gene: 9. The CDR3 is 18 residues long.

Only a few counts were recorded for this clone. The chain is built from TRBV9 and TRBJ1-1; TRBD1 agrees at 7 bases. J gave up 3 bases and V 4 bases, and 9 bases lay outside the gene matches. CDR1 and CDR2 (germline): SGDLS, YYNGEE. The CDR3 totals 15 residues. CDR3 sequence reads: CASSPRQGVDTEAFF. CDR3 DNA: TGTGCCAGCAGCCCCCGACAGGGAGTGGACACTGAAGCTTTCTTT.

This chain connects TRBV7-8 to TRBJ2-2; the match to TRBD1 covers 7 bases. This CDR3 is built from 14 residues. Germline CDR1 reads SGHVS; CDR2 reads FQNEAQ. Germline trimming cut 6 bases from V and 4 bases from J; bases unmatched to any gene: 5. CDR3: CASRRQGTTGELFF. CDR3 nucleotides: TGTGCCAGCAGGCGACAGGGAACCACCGGGGAGCTGTTTTTT.

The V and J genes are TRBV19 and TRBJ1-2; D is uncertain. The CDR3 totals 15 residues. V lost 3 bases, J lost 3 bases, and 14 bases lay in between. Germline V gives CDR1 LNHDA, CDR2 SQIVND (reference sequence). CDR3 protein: CASSMLLGQDYGYTF. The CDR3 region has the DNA TGTGCCAGTAGTATGTTGCTGGGCCAGGACTATGGCTACACCTTC.

CDR3 region: CASSSPDGTYEQYF. The DNA for the CDR3 is TGTGCCAGCAGTTCCCCGGACGGGACCTACGAGCAGTACTTC. The chain carries TRBV28 and TRBJ2-7; TRBD2 might be the D (5 bases). The CDR3 has 14 amino acids. The V end lost 4 bases, the J end lost 2 bases, and 12 bases lay between the germline ends. Germline V CDR1 and CDR2: MDHEN, SYDVKM. Combining the CDR3 with reference TRBV28 and TRBJ2-7 gives the whole variable domain DVKVTQSSRYLVKRTGEKVFLECVQDMDHENMFWYRQDPGLGLRLIYFSYDVKMKEKGDIPEGYSVSREKKERFSLILESASTNQTSMYLCASSSPDGTYEQYFGPGTRLTVT.

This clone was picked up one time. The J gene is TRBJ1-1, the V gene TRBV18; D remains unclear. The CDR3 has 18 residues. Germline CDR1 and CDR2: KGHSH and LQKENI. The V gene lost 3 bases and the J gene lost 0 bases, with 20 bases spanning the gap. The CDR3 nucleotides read TGTGCCAGCTCACCGAATAGGTTTGGGAGGGAAATGAACACTGAAGCTTTCTTT. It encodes CASSPNRFGREMNTEAFF.

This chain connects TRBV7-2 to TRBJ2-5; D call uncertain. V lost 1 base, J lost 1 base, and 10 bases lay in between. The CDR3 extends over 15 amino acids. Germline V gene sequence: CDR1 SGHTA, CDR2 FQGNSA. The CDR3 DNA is TGTGCCAGCAGCTTAGTGGCAGGCGCCCAAGAGACCCAGTACTTC. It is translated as CASSLVAGAQETQYF.